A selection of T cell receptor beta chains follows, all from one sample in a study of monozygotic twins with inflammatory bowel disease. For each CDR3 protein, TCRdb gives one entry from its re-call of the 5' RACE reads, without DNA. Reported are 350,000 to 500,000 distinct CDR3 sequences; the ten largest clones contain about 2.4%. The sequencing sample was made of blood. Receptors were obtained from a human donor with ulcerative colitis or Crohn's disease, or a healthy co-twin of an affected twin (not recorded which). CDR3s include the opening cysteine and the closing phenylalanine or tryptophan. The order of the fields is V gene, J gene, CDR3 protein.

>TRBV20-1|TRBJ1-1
CSAKHGSAEAFF
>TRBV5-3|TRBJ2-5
CARSLVLVGETQYF
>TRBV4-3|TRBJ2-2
CASSQGTGRTGELFF
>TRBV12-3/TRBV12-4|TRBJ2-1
CASTHGGQGSNEQFF
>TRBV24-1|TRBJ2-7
CATSLGQGKYEQYF
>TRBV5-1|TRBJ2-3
CASRQGPSTDTQYF
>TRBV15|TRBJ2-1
CATSRVLSLSGDEQFF
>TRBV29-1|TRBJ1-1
CSVEGSGVWNTEAFF
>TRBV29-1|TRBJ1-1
CSAPGSWGMNTEAFF
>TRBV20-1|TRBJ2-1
CSAPKRVRSYNEQFF
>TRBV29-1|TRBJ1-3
CSVETPSGRSHSGNTIYF
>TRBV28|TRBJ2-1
CASSAAGTGGEQFF
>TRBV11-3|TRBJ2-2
CASSLMTGELFF
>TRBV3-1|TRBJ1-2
CASSPFRDREFGGYTF
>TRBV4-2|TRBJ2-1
CASSVRSEQFF
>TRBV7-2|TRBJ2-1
CASSITSFSYNEQFF
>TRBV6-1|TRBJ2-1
CASSDGMGLAIHNEQFF
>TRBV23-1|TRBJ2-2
CASSQSRGRAGETIANTGELFF
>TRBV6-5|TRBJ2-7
CASSLSAAGDYEQYF
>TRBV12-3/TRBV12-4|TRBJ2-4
CASTRGGPILTKNIQYF
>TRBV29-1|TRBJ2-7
CSVADSGGEQYF
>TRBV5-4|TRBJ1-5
CASSTGQNQPQHF
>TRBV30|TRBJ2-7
CAWSPSRTDISYEQYF
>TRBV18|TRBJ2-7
CASSLLLQGVGEQYF
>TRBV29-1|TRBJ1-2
CSAPPGTPNYGYTF
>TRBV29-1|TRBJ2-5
CSGDRLETQYF
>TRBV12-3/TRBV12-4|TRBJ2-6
CASRGLSGANVLTF
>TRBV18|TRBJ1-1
CASSPWAVNMNTEAFF
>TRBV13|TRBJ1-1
CASSHVDEAFF
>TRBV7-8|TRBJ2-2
CASSIHAGTLNTGELFF
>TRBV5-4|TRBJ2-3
CASSLGAITDTQYF
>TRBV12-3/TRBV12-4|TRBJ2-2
CASSPVERDTGELFF
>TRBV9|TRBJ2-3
CASRPSSGGAEDTQYF
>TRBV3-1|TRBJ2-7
CASSQANRVYEQYF
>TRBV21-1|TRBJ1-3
CASTHFQGQLSGNTIYF
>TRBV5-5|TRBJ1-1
CASSLRGPLTEAFF
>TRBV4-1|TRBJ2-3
CASSQGPGTDTQYF
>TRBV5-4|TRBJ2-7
CASSNGITGYYEQYF
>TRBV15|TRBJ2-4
CATTHITGAKNIQYF
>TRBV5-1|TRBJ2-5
CASSKGTGGAWETQYF
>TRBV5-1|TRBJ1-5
CASSLEGGHQPQHF
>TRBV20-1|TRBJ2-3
CSAWDTGTDTQYF
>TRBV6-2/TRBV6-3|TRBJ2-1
CASIHLQGNEQFF
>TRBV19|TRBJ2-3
CASSRIAGGPLDTQYF
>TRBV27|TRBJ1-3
CASSLTGSGNTIYF
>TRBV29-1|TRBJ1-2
CSVEDPPRGAYYGYTF
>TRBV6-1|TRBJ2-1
CASSSGLPYNEQFF
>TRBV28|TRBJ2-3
CASSLWGQARTADTQYF
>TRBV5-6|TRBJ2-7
CASSLRVIAGLYEQYF
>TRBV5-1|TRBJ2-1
CASSLGGAGGEQFF
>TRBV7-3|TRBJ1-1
CASSLVPVWNTEAFF
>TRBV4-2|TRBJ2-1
CASSQEPRPSGVNEQFF
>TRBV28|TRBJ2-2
CASRQGQVNTGELFF
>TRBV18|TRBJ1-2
CASSGTGGDYGYTF
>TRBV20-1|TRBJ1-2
CSARDLGAGSNYSYTF